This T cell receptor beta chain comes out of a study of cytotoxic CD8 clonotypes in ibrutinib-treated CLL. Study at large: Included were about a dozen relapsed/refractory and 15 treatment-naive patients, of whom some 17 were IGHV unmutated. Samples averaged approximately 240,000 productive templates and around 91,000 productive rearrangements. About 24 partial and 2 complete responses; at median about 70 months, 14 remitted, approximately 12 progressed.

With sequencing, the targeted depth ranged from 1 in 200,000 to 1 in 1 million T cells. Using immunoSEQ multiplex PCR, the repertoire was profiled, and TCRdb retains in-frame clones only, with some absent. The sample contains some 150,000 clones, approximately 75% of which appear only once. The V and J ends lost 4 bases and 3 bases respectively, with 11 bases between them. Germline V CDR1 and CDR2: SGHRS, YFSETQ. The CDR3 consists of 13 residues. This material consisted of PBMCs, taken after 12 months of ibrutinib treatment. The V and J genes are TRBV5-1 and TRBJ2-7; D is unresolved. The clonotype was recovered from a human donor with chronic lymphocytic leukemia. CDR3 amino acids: CASSRAPDYEQYF. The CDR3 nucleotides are TGCGCCAGCAGCCGGGCCCCGGACTACGAGCAGTACTTC.